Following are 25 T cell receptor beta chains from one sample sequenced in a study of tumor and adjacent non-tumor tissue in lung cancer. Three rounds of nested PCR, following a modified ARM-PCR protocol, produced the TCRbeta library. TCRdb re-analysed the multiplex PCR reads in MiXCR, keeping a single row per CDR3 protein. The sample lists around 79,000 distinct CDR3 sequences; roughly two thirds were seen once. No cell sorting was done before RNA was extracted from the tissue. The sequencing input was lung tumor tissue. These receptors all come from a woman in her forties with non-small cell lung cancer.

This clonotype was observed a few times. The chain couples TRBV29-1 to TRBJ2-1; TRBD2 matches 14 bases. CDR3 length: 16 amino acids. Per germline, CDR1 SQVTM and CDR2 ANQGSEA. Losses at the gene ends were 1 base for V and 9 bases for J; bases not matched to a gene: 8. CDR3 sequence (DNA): TGCAGCGTTGAAGCAAAGACTAGCGGGAGGGGGGCTGAGCAGTTCTTC. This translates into CSVEAKTSGRGAEQFF.

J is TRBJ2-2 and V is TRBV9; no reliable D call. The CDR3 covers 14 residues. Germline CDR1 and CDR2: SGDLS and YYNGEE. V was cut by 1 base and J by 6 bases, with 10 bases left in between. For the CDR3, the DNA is TGTGCCAGCAGCGTAAGGTTAGGGTCCGGGGAGCTGTTTTTT. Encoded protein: CASSVRLGSGELFF.

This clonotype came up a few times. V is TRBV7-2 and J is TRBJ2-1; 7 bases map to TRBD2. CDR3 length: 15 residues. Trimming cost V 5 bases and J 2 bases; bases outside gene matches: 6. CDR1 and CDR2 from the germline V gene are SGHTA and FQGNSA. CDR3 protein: CASSTTGTTYNEQFF. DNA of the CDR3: TGTGCCAGCAGCACCACCGGGACTACCTACAATGAGCAGTTCTTC.

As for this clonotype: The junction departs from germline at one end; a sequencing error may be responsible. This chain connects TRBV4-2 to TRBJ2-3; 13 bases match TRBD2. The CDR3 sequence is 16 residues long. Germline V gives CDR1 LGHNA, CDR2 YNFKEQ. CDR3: CASSRLAGGNTDTQYF. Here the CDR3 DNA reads TGTGCCAGTAGCCGACTAGCGGGGGGAAACACAGATACGCAGTATTTT.

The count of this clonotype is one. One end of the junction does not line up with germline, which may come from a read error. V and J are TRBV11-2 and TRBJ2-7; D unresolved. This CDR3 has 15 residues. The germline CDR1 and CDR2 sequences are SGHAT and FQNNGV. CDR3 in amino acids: CSSSLDPQRSYEQYF. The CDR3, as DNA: TGTTCCAGCAGCTTAGATCCCCAGAGATCCTACGAGCAGTATTTC. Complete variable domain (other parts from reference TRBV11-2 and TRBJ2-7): EAGVAQSPRYKIIEKRQSVAFWCNPISGHATLYWYQQILGQGPKLLIQFQNNGVVDDSQLPKDRFSAERLKGVDSTLKIQPAKLEDSAVYLCSSSLDPQRSYEQYFGPGTRLTVT.

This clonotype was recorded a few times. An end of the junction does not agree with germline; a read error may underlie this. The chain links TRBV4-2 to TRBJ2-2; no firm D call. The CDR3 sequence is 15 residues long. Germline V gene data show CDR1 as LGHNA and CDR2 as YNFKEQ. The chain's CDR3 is CAGSQGPVSTGELFF. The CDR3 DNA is TGTGCCGGCAGCCAAGGTCCGGTGAGCACCGGGGAGCTGTTTTTT.

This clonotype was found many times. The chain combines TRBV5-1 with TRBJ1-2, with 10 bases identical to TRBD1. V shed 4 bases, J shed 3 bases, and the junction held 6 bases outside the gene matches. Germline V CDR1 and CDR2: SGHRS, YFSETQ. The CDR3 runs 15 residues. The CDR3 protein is CASSVTGGADYGYTF. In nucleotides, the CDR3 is TGCGCCAGCAGCGTGACAGGGGGCGCAGACTATGGCTACACCTTC.

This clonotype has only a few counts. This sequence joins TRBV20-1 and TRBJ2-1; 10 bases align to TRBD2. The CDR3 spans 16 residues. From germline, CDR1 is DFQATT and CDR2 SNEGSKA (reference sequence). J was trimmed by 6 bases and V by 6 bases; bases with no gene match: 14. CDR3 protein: CSAALPVAGGSNEQFF. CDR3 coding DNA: TGCAGTGCAGCCCTCCCGGTAGCGGGAGGCTCCAATGAGCAGTTCTTC.

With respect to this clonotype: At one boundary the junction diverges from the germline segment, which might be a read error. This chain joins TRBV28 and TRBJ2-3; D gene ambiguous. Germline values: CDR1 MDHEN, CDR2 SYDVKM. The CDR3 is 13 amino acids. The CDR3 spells CDSSAANADTQYF. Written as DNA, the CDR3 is TGTGACAGCAGTGCTGCGAACGCAGATACGCAGTATTTT. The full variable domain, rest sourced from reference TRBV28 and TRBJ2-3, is DVKVTQSSRYLVKRTGEKVFLECVQDMDHENMFWYRQDPGLGLRLIYFSYDVKMKEKGDIPEGYSVSREKKERFSLILESASTNQTSMYLCDSSAANADTQYFGPGTRLTVL.

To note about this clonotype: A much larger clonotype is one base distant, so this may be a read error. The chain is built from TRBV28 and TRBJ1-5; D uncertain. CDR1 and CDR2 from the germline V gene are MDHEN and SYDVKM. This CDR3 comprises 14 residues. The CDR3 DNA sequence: TGTGCCAACAGTTTAACGGTTCCGAATCAGCCCCAGCATTTT. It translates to CANSLTVPNQPQHF.

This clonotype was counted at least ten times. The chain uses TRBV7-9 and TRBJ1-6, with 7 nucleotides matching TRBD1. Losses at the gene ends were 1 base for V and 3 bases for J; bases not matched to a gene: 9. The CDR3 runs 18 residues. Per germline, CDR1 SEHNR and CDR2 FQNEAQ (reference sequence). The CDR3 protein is CASSLGGAWDSYNSPLHF. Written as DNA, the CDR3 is TGTGCCAGCAGCTTAGGAGGGGCCTGGGACAGCTATAATTCACCCCTCCACTTT.

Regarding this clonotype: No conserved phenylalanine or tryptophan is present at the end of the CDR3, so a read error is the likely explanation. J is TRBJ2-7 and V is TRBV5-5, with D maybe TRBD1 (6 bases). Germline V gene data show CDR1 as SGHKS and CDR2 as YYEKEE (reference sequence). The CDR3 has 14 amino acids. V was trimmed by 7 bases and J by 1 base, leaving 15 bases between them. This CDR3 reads CASSGAGSSYEQYY. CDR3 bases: TGTGCCAGCTCAGGGGCAGGATCGTCCTACGAGCAGTACTAC.

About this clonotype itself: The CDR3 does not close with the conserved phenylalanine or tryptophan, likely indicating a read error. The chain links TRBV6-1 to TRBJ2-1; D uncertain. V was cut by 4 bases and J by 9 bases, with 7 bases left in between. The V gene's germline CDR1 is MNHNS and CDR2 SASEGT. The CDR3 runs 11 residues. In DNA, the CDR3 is TGTGCCAGCAGTGGTACTTTTGAGCAGTTCTTA. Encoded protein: CASSGTFEQFL.

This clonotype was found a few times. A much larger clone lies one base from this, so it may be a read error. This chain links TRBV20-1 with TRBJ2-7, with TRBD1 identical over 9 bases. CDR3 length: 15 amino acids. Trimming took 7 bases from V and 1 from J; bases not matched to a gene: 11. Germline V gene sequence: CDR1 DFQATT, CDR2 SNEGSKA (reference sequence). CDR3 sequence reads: CSGSSRDRVSYEQYF. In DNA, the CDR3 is TGCAGTGGCTCCTCCCGGGACAGGGTGTCCTACGAGCAGTACTTC.

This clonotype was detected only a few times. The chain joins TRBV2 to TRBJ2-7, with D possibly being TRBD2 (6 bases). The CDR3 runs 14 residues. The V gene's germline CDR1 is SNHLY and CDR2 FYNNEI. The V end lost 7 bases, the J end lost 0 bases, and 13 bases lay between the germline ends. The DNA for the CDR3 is TGTGCCAGCACCCGGGACTTCAACTCCTACGAGCAGTACTTC. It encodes CASTRDFNSYEQYF.

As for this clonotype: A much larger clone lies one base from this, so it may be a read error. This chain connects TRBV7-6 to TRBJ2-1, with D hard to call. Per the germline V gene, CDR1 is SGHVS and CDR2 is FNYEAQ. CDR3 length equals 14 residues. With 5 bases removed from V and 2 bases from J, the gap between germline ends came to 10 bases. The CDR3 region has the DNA TGTGCCAGCAGCATAGACTCCGCCTACAATGAGCAGTTCTTC. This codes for CASSIDSAYNEQFF.

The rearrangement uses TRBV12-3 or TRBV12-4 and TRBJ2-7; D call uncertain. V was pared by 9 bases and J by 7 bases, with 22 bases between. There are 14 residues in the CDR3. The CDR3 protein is CASRPAYAAEEQYF. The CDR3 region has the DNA TGTGCCAGTAGGCCAGCGTACGCCGCGGAGGAGCAGTACTTC.

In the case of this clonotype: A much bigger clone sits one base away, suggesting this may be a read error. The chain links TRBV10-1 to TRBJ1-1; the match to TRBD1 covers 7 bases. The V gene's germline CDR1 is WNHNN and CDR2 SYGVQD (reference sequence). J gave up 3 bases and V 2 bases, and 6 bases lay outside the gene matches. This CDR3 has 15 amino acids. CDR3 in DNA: TGCGCCAGCAGTGAGGACGTTACAGGGGACACTGAAGCTTTCTTT. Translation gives CASSEDVTGDTEAFF.

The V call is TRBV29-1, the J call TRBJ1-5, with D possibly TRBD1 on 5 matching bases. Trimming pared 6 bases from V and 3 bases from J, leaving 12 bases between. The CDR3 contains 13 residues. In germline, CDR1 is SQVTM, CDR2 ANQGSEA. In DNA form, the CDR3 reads TGCAGCGTAGAGGACATGGTCAATCAGCCCCAGCATTTT. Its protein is CSVEDMVNQPQHF.

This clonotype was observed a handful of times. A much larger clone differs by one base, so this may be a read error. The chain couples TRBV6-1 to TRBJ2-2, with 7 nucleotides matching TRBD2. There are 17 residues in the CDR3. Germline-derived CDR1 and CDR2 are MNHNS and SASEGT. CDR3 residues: CASSDQITSDYTGGLFF. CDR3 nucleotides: TGTGCCAGCAGTGACCAGATTACTAGCGACTACACCGGGGGGCTGTTTTTT.

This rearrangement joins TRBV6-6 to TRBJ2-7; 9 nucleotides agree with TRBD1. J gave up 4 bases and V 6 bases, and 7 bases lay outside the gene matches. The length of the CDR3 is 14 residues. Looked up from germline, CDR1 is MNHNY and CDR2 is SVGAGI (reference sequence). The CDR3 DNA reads TGTGCCAGCAGAACCGGGACAGGGAGGTACGAGCAGTACTTC. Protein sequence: CASRTGTGRYEQYF.

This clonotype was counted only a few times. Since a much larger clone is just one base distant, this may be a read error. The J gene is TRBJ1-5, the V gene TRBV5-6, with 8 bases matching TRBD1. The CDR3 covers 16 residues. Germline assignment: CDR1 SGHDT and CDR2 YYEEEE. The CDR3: CASSLGGQDSSQPQHF. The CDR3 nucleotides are TGTGCCAGCAGCTTGGGGGGACAGGATAGCAGTCAGCCCCAGCATTTT.

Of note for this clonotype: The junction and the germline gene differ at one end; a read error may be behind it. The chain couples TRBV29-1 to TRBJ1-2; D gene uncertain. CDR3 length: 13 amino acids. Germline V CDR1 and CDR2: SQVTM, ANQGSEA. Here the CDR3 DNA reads TGCATCGTTGCCACACAACCGCTCTATGGCTACACCTTT. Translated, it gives CIVATQPLYGYTF. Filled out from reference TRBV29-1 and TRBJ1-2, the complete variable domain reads SAVISQKPSRDICQRGTSLTIQCQVDSQVTMMFWYRQQPGQSLTLIATANQGSEATYESGFVIDKFPISRPNLTFSTLTVSNMSPEDSSIYLCIVATQPLYGYTFGSGTRLTVV.

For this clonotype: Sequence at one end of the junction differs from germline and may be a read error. The CDR3 coding sequence is TGTGCCTGGATGCGGCGGTCACGCCTCCACTTT. Encoded protein: CAWMRRSRLHF. The rearrangement joins TRBV30 to TRBJ1-6; D remains ambiguous. This CDR3 is 11 amino acids long. Germline CDR1 GTSNPN, CDR2 SVGIG (reference sequence).

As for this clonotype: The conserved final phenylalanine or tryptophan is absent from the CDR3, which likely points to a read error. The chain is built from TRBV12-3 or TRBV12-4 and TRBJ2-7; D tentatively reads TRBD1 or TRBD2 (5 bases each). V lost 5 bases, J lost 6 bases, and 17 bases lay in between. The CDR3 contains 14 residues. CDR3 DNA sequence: TGTGCCAGCAGTATGAGGGCAGGGTCATCCGAGCAGTACCTC. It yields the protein CASSMRAGSSEQYL.